This entry features one TCR beta chain sequence. Its target is unknown. The CDR3 is 16 residues long. Primers included in the PCR were 60 Vbeta and 13 Jbeta primers. Assay used: immunoSEQ multiplex PCR; TCRdb lists only in-frame clones, some missing. Altogether about 160,000 clones are present, approximately 84% being singletons, with the ten largest covering less than 0.4%. This sample is drawn from a study of cytomegalovirus exposure and HLA in healthy donors. Findings of the study overall: Earlier analysis looked at TCR beta V segments, and most were productive about 87% or about 30% of the time. When the data were analyzed later, several of the most significant clusters appeared to be linked to common viral pathogens. Owing to their indistinguishability, certain V segments, notably TRBV6-2 and TRBV6-3, were excluded. A later analysis revealed that TCR association rates differed between HLA loci, peaking at DRB1 and bottoming out at HLA-C.

This TCR was sampled from a boy aged 2 to 9 in good health and CMV-seronegative. Sample: PBMCs. V usage is TRBV21-1 and J usage is TRBJ2-2; TRBD2 is the table's D call, not checked against the DNA. TRBV21-1 has pseudogene status. CDR3 DNA: TGTGCCAGCAGCAAAGATGGAGCGGAGTCCACCGGGGAGCTGTTTTTT. Translation gives CASSKDGAESTGELFF.